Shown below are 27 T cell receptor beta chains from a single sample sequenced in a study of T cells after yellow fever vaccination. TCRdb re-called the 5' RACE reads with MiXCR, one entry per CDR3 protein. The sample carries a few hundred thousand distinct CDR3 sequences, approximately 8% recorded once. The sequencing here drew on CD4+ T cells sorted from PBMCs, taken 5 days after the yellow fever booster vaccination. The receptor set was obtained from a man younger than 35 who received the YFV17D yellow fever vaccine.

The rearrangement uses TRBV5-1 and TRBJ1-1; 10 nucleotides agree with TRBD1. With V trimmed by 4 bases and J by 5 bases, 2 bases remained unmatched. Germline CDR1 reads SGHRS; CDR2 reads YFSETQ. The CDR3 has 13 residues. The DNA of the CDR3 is TGCGCCAGCAGCGGGGGACAGGGGACTGAAGCTTTCTTT. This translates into CASSGGQGTEAFF.

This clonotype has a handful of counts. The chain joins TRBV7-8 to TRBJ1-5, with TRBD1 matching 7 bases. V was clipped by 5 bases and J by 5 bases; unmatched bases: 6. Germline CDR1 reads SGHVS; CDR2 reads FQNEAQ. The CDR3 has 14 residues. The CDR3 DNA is TGTGCCAGCAGCCGAGGGACAGTGGATCAGCCCCAGCATTTT. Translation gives CASSRGTVDQPQHF.

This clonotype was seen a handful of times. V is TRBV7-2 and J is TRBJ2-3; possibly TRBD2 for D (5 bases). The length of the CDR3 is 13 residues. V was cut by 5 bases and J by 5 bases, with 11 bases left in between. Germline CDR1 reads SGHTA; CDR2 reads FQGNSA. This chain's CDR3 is CASSQSGVDTQYF. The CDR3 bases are TGTGCCAGCAGCCAATCCGGGGTAGATACGCAGTATTTT.

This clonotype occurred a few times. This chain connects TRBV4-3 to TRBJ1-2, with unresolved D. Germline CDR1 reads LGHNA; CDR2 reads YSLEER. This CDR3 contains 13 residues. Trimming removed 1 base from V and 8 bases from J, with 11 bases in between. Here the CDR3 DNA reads TGCGCCAGCAGCCAAGGAGGTATAAGGGGCTACACCTTC. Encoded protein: CASSQGGIRGYTF.

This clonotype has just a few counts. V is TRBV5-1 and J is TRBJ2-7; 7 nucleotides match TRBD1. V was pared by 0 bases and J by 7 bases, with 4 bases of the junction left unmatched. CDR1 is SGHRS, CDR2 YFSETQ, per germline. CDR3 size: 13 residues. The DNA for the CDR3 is TGCGCCAGCAGCTTGGACAGGGGTGAGGAGCAGTACTTC. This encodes CASSLDRGEEQYF.

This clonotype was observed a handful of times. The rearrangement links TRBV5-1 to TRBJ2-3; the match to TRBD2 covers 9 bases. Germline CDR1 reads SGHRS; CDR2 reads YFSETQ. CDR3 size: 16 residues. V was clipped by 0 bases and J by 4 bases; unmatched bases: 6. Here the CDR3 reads CASSLEGAGGPDTQYF. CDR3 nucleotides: TGCGCCAGCAGCTTGGAGGGGGCGGGGGGGCCAGATACGCAGTATTTT.

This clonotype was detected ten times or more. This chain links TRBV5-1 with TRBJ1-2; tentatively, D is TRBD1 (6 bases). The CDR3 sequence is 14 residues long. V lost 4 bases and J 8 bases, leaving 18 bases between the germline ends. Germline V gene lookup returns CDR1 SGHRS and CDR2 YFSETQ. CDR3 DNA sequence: TGCGCCAGCAGCGAACGATTAAGGACAGACGGCTACACCTTC. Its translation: CASSERLRTDGYTF.

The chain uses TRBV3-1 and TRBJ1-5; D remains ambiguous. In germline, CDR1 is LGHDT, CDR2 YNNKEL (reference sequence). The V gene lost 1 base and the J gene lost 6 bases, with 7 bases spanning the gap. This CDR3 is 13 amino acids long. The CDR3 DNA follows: TGTGCCAGCAGCCAAGGGGTAGGTCAGCCCCAGCATTTT. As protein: CASSQGVGQPQHF.

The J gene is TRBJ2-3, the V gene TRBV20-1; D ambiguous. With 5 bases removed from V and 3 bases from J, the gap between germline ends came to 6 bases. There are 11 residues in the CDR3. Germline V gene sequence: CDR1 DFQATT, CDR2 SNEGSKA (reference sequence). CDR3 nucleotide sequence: TGCAGTGCTGGATCAACAGATACGCAGTATTTT. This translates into CSAGSTDTQYF.

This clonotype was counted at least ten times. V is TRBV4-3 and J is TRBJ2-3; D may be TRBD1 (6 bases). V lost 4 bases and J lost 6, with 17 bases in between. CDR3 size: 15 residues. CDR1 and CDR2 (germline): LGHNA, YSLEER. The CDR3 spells CASSRTAADGDTQYF. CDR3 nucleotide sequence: TGCGCCAGCAGCCGGACAGCCGCCGATGGGGATACGCAGTATTTT.

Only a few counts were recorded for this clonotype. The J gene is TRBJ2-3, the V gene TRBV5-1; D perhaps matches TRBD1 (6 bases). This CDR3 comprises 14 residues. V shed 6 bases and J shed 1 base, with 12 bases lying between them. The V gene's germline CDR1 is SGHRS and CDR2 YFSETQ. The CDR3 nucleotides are TGCGCCAGCATGAGACAGGAGGGCACAGATACGCAGTATTTT. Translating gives CASMRQEGTDTQYF.

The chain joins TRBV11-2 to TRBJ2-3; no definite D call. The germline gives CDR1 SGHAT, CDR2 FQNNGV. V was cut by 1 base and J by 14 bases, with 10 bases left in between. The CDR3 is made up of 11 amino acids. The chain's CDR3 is CASSLGRRLYF. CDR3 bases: TGTGCCAGCAGCTTAGGTAGAAGGTTGTATTTT.

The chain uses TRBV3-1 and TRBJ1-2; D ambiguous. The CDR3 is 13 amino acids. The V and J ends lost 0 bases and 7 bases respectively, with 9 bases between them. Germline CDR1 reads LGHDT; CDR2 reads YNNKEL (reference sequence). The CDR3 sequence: CASSQDLGFGYTF. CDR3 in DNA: TGTGCCAGCAGCCAAGATTTGGGGTTTGGCTACACCTTC.

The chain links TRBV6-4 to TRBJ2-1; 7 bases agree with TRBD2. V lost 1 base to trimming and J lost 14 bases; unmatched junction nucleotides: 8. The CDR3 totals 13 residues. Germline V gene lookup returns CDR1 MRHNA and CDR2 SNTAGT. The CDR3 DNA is TGTGCCAGCAGTGACTGGAAGACTAGCTCAAAGTTCTTC. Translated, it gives CASSDWKTSSKFF.

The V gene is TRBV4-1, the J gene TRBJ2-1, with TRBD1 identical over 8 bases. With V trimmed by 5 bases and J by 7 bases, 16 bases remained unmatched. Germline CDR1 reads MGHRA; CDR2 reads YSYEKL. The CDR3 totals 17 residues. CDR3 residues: CASSLEESRTGRNEQFF. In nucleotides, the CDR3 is TGCGCCAGCAGCTTAGAAGAGAGTAGGACAGGGCGAAATGAGCAGTTCTTC.

CDR3 loop: CASTSRDRAYNEQFF. Here the CDR3 DNA reads TGTGCCAGCACATCCCGGGACAGGGCCTACAATGAGCAGTTCTTC. This chain joins TRBV5-5 and TRBJ2-1, with 9 bases lining up with TRBD1. There are 15 residues in the CDR3. The trim removed 6 bases at V and 2 bases at J, leaving 6 bases unmatched. CDR1 is SGHKS and CDR2 is YYEKEE in the germline V gene (reference sequence).

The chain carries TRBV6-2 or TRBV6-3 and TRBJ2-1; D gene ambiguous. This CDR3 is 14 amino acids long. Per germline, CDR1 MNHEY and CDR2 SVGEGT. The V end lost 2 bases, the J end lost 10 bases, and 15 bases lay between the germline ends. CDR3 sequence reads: CASSYGNQVGEQFF. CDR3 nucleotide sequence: TGTGCCAGCAGTTACGGGAATCAAGTGGGGGAGCAGTTCTTC.

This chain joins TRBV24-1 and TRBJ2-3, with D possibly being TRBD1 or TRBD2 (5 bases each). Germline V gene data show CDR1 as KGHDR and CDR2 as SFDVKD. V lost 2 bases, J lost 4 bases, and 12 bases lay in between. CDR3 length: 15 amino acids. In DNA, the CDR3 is TGTGCCACCAGTGATTACGACGGGGCCGCAGATACGCAGTATTTT. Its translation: CATSDYDGAADTQYF.

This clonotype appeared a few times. The CDR3 region is CASSQAGQGKDTQYF. The CDR3 DNA follows: TGTGCCAGCAGCCAAGCGGGACAGGGGAAAGATACGCAGTATTTT. This chain uses TRBV4-2 with TRBJ2-3; 10 positions match TRBD1. The germline V gene has CDR1 LGHNA and CDR2 YNFKEQ. V gave up 1 base and J gave up 5 bases; unmatched junction bases: 3. The CDR3 covers 15 residues.

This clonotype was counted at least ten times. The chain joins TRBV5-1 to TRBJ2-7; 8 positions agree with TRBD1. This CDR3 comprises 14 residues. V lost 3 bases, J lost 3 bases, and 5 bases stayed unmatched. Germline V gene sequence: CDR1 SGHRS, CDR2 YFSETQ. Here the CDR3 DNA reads TGCGCCAGCAGCTCCGGGACAGGAGTCTACGAGCAGTACTTC. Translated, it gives CASSSGTGVYEQYF.

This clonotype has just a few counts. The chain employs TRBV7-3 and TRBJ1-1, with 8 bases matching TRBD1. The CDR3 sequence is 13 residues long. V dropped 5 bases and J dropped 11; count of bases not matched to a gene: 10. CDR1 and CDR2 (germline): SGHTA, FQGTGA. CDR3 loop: CASSASTGGRAFF. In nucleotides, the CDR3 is TGTGCCAGCAGCGCATCAACAGGGGGAAGGGCTTTCTTT.

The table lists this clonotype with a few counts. Here the CDR3 DNA reads TGTGCCACCAGTGATCCAGGGGCCGGGGAGCTGTTTTTT. It yields the protein CATSDPGAGELFF. The gene calls are TRBV24-1 and TRBJ2-2; D may be TRBD1 (6 bases). The CDR3 loop spans 13 amino acids. Between the trimmed V and J ends, which lost 3 bases and 6 bases, there was a span of 7 bases. From germline, CDR1 is KGHDR and CDR2 SFDVKD.

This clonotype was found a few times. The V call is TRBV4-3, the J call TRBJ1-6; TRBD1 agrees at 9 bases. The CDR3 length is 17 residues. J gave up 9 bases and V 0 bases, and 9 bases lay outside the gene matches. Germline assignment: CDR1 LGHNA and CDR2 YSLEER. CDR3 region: CASSQEGTGGAFSPLHF. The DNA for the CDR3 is TGCGCCAGCAGCCAAGAGGGCACAGGGGGCGCGTTTTCACCCCTCCACTTT.

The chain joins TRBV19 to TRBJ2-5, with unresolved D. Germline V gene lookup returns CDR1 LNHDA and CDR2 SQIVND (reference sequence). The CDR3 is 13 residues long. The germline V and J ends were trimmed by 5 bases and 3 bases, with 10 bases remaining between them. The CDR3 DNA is TGTGCCAGTAGTCCCTACACCGAAGAGACCCAGTACTTC. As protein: CASSPYTEETQYF.

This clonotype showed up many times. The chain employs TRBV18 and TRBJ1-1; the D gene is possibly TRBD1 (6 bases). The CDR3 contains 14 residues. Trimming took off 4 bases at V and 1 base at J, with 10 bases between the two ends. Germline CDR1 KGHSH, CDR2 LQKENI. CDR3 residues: CASSRQQGNTEAFF. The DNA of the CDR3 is TGTGCCAGCTCACGGCAACAGGGGAACACTGAAGCTTTCTTT.

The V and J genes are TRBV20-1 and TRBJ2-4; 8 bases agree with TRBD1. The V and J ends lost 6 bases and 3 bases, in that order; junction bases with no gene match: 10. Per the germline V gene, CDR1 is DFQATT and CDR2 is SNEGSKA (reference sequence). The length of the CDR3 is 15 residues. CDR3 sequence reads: CSAPQGALGKNIQYF. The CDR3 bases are TGCAGTGCGCCTCAGGGGGCGCTTGGCAAAAACATTCAGTACTTC.

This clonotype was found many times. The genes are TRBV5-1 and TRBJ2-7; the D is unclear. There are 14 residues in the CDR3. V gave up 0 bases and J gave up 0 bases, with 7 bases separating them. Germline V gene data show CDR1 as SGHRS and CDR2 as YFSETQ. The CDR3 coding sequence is TGCGCCAGCAGCTTGGAACAGTACTCCTACGAGCAGTACTTC. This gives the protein CASSLEQYSYEQYF.